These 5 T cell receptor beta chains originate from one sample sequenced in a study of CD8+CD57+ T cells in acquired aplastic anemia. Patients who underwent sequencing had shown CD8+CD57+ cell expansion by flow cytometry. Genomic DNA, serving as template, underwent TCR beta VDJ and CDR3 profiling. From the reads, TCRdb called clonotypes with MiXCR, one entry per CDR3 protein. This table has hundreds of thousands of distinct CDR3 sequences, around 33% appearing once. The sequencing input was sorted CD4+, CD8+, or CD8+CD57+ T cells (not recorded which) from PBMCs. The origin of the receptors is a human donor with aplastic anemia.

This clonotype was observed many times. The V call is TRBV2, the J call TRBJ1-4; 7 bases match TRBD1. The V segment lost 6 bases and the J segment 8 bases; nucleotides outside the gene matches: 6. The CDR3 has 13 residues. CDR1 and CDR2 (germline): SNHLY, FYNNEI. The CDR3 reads CASRDRVPEKLFF. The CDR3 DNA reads TGTGCCAGCAGAGACAGGGTCCCCGAAAAACTGTTTTTT.

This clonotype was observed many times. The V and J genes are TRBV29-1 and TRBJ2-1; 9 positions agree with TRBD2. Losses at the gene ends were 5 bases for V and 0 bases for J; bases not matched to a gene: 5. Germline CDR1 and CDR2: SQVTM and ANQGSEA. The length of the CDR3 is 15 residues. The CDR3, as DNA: TGCAGCGTTCAGCGGGGGGTAAGCTCCTACAATGAGCAGTTCTTC. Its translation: CSVQRGVSSYNEQFF.

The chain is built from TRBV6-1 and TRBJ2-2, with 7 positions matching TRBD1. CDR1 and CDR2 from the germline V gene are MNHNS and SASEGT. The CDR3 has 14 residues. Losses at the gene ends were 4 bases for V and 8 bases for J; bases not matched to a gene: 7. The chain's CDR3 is CASSAGQWTGELFF. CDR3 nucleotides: TGTGCCAGCAGTGCGGGACAGTGGACTGGGGAGCTGTTTTTT.

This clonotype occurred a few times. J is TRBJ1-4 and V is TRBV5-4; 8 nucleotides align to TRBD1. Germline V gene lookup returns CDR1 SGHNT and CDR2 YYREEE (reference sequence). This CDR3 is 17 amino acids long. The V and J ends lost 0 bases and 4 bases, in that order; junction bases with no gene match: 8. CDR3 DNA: TGTGCCAGCAGCTTGGAAGTCCAGGGGGCTAGTAATGAAAAACTGTTTTTT. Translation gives CASSLEVQGASNEKLFF.

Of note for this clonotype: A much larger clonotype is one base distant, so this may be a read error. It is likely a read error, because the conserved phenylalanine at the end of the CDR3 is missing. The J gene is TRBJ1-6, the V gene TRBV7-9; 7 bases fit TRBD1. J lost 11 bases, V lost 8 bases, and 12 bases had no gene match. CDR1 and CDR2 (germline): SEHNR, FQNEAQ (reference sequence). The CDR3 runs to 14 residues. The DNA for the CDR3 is TGTGCCAGCCCACTCACAGGGGATAAGGCACCCCTCCACCTT. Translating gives CASPLTGDKAPLHL.